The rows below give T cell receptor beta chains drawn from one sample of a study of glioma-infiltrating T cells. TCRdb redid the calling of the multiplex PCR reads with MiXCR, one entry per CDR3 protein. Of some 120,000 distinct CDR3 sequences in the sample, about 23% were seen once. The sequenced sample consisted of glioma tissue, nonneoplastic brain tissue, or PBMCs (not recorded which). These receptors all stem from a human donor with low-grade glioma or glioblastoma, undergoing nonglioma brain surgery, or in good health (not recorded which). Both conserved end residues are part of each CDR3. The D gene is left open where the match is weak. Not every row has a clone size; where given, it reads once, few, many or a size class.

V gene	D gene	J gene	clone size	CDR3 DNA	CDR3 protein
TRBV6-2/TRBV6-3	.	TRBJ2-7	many	TGTGCCAGCAGTTACTCTTGGGGGTCCTACGAGCAGTACTTC	CASSYSWGSYEQYF
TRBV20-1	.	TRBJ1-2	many	TGCAGTGCTAGCGTACAGGACCCCTATGGCTACACCTTC	CSASVQDPYGYTF
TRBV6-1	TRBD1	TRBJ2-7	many	TGTGCCAGCAGCACCCAGGGGGCAGGAGGCTACGAGCAGTACTTC	CASSTQGAGGYEQYF
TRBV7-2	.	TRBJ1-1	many	TGTGCCAGCAGCTTATCGGGCGGAATGAACACTGAAGCTTTCTTT	CASSLSGGMNTEAFF
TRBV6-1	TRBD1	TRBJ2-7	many	TGTGCCAGCAGTAACGACAGGGGGCACTTATACGAGCAGTACTTC	CASSNDRGHLYEQYF
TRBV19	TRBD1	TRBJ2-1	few	TGTGCCAGTAGTGACCGGGACAGGGTTGACTGCTTC	CASSDRDRVDCF
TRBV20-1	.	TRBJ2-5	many	TGCAGTGCTAGTGGACGGCAAGAGACCCAGTACTTC	CSASGRQETQYF
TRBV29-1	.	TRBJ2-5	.	TGCAGCGTTGAAGATCTGGAAGTGGTGCAAGAGACCCAGTACTTC	CSVEDLEVVQETQYF
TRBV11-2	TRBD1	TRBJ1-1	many	TGTGCCAGCAGTCTCATACCGGGACAGGGGGCAGCTGAAGCTTTCTTT	CASSLIPGQGAAEAFF
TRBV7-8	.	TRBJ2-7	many	TGTGCCAGCAGCTTAGCAGGGCAGGCGCGGGAGCAGTACTTC	CASSLAGQAREQYF
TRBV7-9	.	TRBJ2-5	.	TGTGCCAGCAGCTTAGAGACTAGACAAGAGACCCAGTACTTC	CASSLETRQETQYF
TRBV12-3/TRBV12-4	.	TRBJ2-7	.	TGTGCCAGCACCTTCAGCGCAGGATCCTACGAGCAGTACTTC	CASTFSAGSYEQYF
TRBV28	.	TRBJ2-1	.	TGTGCCAGCAGTTTGTGGGTTCTAGAATCCAATGAGCAGTTCTTC	CASSLWVLESNEQFF
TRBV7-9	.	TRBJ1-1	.	TGTGCCAGCATCTTAGCTGGGTCCGGAGCTTTCTTT	CASILAGSGAFF
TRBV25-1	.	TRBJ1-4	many	TGTGCCAGCAGTCAAGGGGGGGCGCTGGCTAATGAAAAACTGTTTTTT	CASSQGGALANEKLFF
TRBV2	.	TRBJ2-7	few	TGTGCCAGCAGTGGGGCCCCAAATTCCTACGAGCAGTACTTC	CASSGAPNSYEQYF
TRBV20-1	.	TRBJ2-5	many	TGCAGTGCGCTAGTACTCGAGTACCAAGAGACCCAGTACTTC	CSALVLEYQETQYF
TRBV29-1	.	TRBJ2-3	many	TGCAGCGTGGGTGCCACAGATACGCAGTATTTT	CSVGATDTQYF
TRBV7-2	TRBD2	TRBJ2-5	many	TGTGCCAGCAGCTTAGTTAGCGGGAGCGAGACCCAGTACTTC	CASSLVSGSETQYF
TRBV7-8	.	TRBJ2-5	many	TGTGCCAGCAGCAGCCAACTAGCCATGGAGGAGACCCAGTACTTC	CASSSQLAMEETQYF
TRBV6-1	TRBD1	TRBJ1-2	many	TGTGCCACCGAGACCGGGACAGGGGGCGTCGTCTACACCTTC	CATETGTGGVVYTF
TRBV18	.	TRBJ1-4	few	TGTGCCAGCTCACCCAGCGCCATTAATGAAAAACTGTTTTTT	CASSPSAINEKLFF
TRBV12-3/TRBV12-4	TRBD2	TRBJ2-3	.	TGTGCCAGCAGCAGACCAACCGCGCTAGCGGGAGTTAGCACATATACGCAGTATTTT	CASSRPTALAGVSTYTQYF
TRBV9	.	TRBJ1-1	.	TGTGCCAGCAGCCGGGGGTCGAACACTGAAGCTCTCTTT	CASSRGSNTEALF
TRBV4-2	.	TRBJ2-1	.	TGTGCCAGCAGCCAAAGGCCCCAGGGGGGAGTGGCCGACAATGAGCAGTTCTTC	CASSQRPQGGVADNEQFF
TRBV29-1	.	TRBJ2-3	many	TGCAGCGTTGTTAGAGATACGCAGTATTTT	CSVVRDTQYF
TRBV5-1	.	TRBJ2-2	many	TGCGCCAGCAGCTTGGCAGTGAGCACCGGGGAGCTGTTTTTT	CASSLAVSTGELFF
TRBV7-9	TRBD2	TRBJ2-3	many	TGTGCCAGCAGCGAGCGGGGTTCAGATACGCAGTATTTT	CASSERGSDTQYF
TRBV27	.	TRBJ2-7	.	TGTGCCAGCAGTAAGGGTCCCTCTGAGCAGTACTTC	CASSKGPSEQYF
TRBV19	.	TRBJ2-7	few	TGTGCCAGTAGTATAGGGCCCTACGAGCAGTACTTC	CASSIGPYEQYF
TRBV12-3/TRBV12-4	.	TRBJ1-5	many	TGTGCCAGCACTGGGTTCAATCAGCCCCAGCATTTT	CASTGFNQPQHF
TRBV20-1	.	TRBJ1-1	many	TGCAGTCCACAGTATCCCACCGTGGGAACTGAAGCTTTCTTT	CSPQYPTVGTEAFF
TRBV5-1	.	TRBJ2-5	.	TGCGCCAGCAGCTCCGGGCTAGAAGAGACCCAGTACTTC	CASSSGLEETQYF
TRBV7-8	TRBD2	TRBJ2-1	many	TGTGCCAGCAGCCAAGGACTAGCGGGACTGTACAATGAGCAGTTCTTC	CASSQGLAGLYNEQFF
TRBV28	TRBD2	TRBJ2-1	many	TGTGCCAGCAACGGTAGCGGGAGGGACTTTGGCAATGAGCAGTTCTTC	CASNGSGRDFGNEQFF
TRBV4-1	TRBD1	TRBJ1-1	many	TGCGCCAGCAGCCACCCCCGGACAGGGGACAACACTGAAGCTTTCTTT	CASSHPRTGDNTEAFF
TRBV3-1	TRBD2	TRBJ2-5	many	TGTGCCAGCAGCCAAGATTCGCGGGGGAGCCAAGAGACCCAGTACTTC	CASSQDSRGSQETQYF